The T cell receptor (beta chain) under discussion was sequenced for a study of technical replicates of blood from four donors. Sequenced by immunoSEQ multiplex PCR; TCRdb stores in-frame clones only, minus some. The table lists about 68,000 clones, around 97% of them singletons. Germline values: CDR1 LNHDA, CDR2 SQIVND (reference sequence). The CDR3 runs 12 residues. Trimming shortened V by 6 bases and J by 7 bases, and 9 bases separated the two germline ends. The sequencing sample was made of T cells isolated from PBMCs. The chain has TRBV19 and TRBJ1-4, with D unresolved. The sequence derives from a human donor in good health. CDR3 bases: TGTGCCAGTAGCCACCTTAGTGAAAAACTGTTTTTT. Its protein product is CASSHLSEKLFF.